The 17 T cell receptor beta chains reported below all come from one sample, sequenced in a study of shared clonotypes between healthy human individuals. The method was immunoSEQ multiplex PCR; TCRdb's version includes in-frame clones alone and lacks a portion of them. The sample includes about 2.3 million clones, approximately 95% of them seen just once. The specimen was naive CD4+ T cells from PBMCs. The subset is: CD45RA+ positively selected. Receptor source: a young man in good health. Some clones in this sample may be carry-over from other donors' samples.

V gene TRBV13 combines with J gene TRBJ2-3; 8 nucleotides line up with TRBD2. Per the germline V gene, CDR1 is PRHDT and CDR2 is FYEKMQ (reference sequence). The V segment lost 4 bases and the J segment 0 bases; nucleotides outside the gene matches: 6. The CDR3 spans 16 residues. This CDR3 reads CASSSYSGISTDTQYF. The CDR3 DNA follows: TGTGCCAGCAGCTCATATAGCGGGATCAGCACAGATACGCAGTATTTT. The complete variable domain, with remaining parts taken from reference TRBV13 and TRBJ2-3, reads AAGVIQSPRHLIKEKRETATLKCYPIPRHDTVYWYQQGPGQDPQFLISFYEKMQSDKGSIPDRFSAQQFSDYHSELNMSSLELGDSALYFCASSSYSGISTDTQYFGPGTRLTVL.

This sequence joins TRBV7-9 and TRBJ1-5; perhaps TRBD1 as D (6 bases). The CDR3 has 16 amino acids. Looked up from germline, CDR1 is SEHNR and CDR2 is FQNEAQ (reference sequence). Trimming took off 1 base at V and 4 bases at J, with 14 bases between the two ends. CDR3 in amino acids: CASSLGGAQWNQPQHF. The DNA of the CDR3 is TGTGCCAGCAGCTTAGGGGGGGCTCAGTGGAATCAGCCCCAGCATTTT.

The DNA for the CDR3 is TGCGCCAGCCAGCGTAGCGGGAGCTCCTACAATGAGCAGTTCTTC. Residues: CASQRSGSSYNEQFF. The chain has TRBV5-1 and TRBJ2-1; TRBD2 matches at 9 bases. CDR1 SGHRS and CDR2 YFSETQ come from the germline V gene. This CDR3 is built from 15 residues. V gave up 7 bases and J gave up 0 bases; unmatched junction bases: 5.

J is TRBJ2-1 and V is TRBV25-1; D possibly corresponds to TRBD2 (6 bases). V was trimmed by 6 bases and J by 8 bases, leaving 14 bases between them. The CDR3 is 13 residues long. CDR1 is MGHDK and CDR2 is SYGVNS in the germline V gene. CDR3 residues: CASSSGLTDEQFF. In DNA form, the CDR3 reads TGTGCCAGCAGCTCGGGACTTACGGATGAGCAGTTCTTC.

CDR3 sequence (DNA): TGTGCCAGCAGCTCTCGGTCTGGAAACACCATATATTTT. This encodes CASSSRSGNTIYF. The chain joins TRBV11-2 to TRBJ1-3; D remains ambiguous. The V and J ends lost 4 bases and 1 base respectively, with 5 bases between them. This CDR3 region has 13 residues. Germline V lookup: CDR1 SGHAT, CDR2 FQNNGV.

This chain connects TRBV28 to TRBJ2-1; no clear D gene. This CDR3 region has 14 residues. The germline V gene has CDR1 MDHEN and CDR2 SYDVKM. Between the trimmed V and J ends, which lost 3 bases and 2 bases, there was a span of 8 bases. The CDR3 spells CASSFSQTYNEQFF. Written as DNA, the CDR3 is TGTGCCAGCAGTTTCAGTCAAACCTACAATGAGCAGTTCTTC.

V and J are TRBV2 and TRBJ2-1; 8 positions agree with TRBD1. Germline loops: CDR1 SNHLY, CDR2 FYNNEI. The J segment lost 7 bases and the V segment lost 6 bases, leaving 11 bases of the junction unmatched. The CDR3 has 15 residues. CDR3 amino acids: CASRDGQGISNEQFF. DNA of the CDR3: TGTGCCAGCAGGGATGGACAGGGAATCTCGAATGAGCAGTTCTTC.

This clone was observed a single time. The chain uses TRBV13 and TRBJ2-7; D is perhaps TRBD1 or TRBD2 (5 bases each). CDR3 length: 16 amino acids. V was shortened by 3 bases and J by 4 bases, with 19 bases between the two germline ends. Germline V CDR1 and CDR2: PRHDT, FYEKMQ (reference sequence). The CDR3 loop is CASSLTGTVNLYEQYF. CDR3 nucleotide sequence: TGTGCCAGCAGCTTGACCGGGACGGTGAATTTATACGAGCAGTACTTC.

The rearrangement links TRBV5-6 to TRBJ2-7, with unresolved D. Germline loops: CDR1 SGHDT, CDR2 YYEEEE. V dropped 5 bases and J dropped 1 base, with 13 bases sitting between them. This CDR3 is built from 14 residues. This CDR3 is CASRSAGLSYEQYF. For the CDR3, the DNA is TGTGCCAGCAGATCGGCAGGCCTTTCCTACGAGCAGTACTTC.

The chain combines TRBV12-5 with TRBJ1-3; D unclear. Looked up from germline, CDR1 is LGHNT and CDR2 is FRNRAP. The germline V and J ends were trimmed by 8 bases and 3 bases, with 11 bases remaining between them. The CDR3 sequence is 13 residues long. This chain's CDR3 is CASQAGGGNTIYF. The CDR3 nucleotides are TGTGCTAGTCAGGCGGGAGGTGGAAACACCATATATTTT.

The chain joins TRBV18 to TRBJ2-1, with 12 bases aligning to TRBD2. Germline loops: CDR1 KGHSH, CDR2 LQKENI. With V trimmed by 6 bases and J by 9 bases, 15 bases remained unmatched. The CDR3 covers 17 residues. The CDR3: CASSHDSSGRGIAEQFF. The CDR3 nucleotides are TGTGCCAGCTCCCACGATTCTAGCGGGAGGGGGATAGCTGAGCAGTTCTTC.

This chain links TRBV1 with TRBJ2-1. TRBV1 is labeled a pseudogene. The CDR3 covers 18 residues. DNA of the CDR3: TGCACCAGCAGCCAAGAAATTCTTAAAGGGTCGGGGCGGAATGAGCAGTTCTTC. Its protein is CTSSQEILKGSGRNEQFF.

This clone was picked up one time. The rearrangement uses TRBV11-3 and TRBJ2-1, with 8 nucleotides matching TRBD2. V lost 2 bases, J lost 4 bases, and 7 bases stayed unmatched. This CDR3 is built from 16 residues. Germline CDR1 is SGHNT and CDR2 is YENEEA. Here the CDR3 reads CASSLKAGAGYNEQFF. In DNA form, the CDR3 reads TGTGCCAGCAGCTTAAAAGCGGGAGCGGGTTACAATGAGCAGTTCTTC.

Comments on this clone: In the same sample, other DNA sequences code for this CDR3. The chain couples TRBV29-1 to TRBJ1-1, with TRBD1 matching over 8 bases. CDR1 and CDR2 from the germline V gene are SQVTM and ANQGSEA. This CDR3 contains 12 residues. The junction had 1 base not matched to a gene; V was cut back by 6 bases and J by 1 base. The CDR3, as DNA: TGCAGCGTCAGGGGGCCGAACACTGAAGCTTTCTTT. This codes for CSVRGPNTEAFF. Supplemented by reference TRBV29-1 and TRBJ1-1, the full variable domain reads SAVISQKPSRDICQRGTSLTIQCQVDSQVTMMFWYRQQPGQSLTLIATANQGSEATYESGFVIDKFPISRPNLTFSTLTVSNMSPEDSSIYLCSVRGPNTEAFFGQGTRLTVV.

This CDR3 reads CASRLYDSWRGELFF. CDR3 DNA sequence: TGCGCCAGCAGGTTATATGACAGTTGGCGCGGGGAGCTGTTTTTT. The chain joins TRBV4-1 to TRBJ2-2; possible D gene TRBD1, 5 bases. V lost 6 bases to trimming and J lost 7 bases, with 18 bases between them. The CDR3 loop spans 15 amino acids. In germline, CDR1 is MGHRA, CDR2 YSYEKL.

Details on this clone: This sample also contains other DNA sequences that code for the same CDR3. This chain connects TRBV27 to TRBJ2-5, with TRBD2 identical over 7 bases. The germline gives CDR1 MNHEY, CDR2 SMNVEV (reference sequence). The CDR3 has 15 amino acids. The trim removed 0 bases at V and 1 base at J, leaving 2 bases unmatched. CDR3: CASSLSRGGQETQYF. The CDR3 bases are TGTGCCAGCAGTTTATCGCGCGGGGGCCAAGAGACCCAGTACTTC.

J is TRBJ2-2 and V is TRBV2; possibly TRBD2 for D (6 bases). The V gene lost 4 bases and the J gene lost 5 bases, with 17 bases spanning the gap. This CDR3 region has 16 residues. Germline V gene sequence: CDR1 SNHLY, CDR2 FYNNEI. The CDR3 loop reads CASSAGGGVWTGELFF. The DNA of the CDR3 is TGTGCCAGCAGTGCGGGTGGAGGGGTTTGGACCGGGGAGCTGTTTTTT. Complete variable domain (other parts from reference TRBV2 and TRBJ2-2): EPEVTQTPSHQVTQMGQEVILRCVPISNHLYFYWYRQILGQKVEFLVSFYNNEISEKSEIFDDQFSVERPDGSNFTLKIRSTKLEDSAMYFCASSAGGGVWTGELFFGEGSRLTVL.